This entry lists 7 T cell receptor beta chains sequenced from one sample in a study of blood T cells in healthy people across ages. Then a second PCR, running roughly 7 to 11 cycles, was carried out with a sample-barcoded 5' primer and a J-beta primer mix. TCRdb ran MiXCR on the 5' RACE reads and lists one entry per CDR3 protein. The sample yields 700,000 to 850,000 distinct CDR3 sequences, roughly 40% seen once. Source material: blood. The origin of the receptors is a man in his late teens or twenties in good health.

The J gene is TRBJ1-5, the V gene TRBV20-1; D call uncertain. The CDR3 sequence is 14 residues long. V dropped 6 bases and J dropped 0 bases, with 12 bases sitting between them. CDR1 is DFQATT, CDR2 SNEGSKA, per germline (reference sequence). The CDR3 is CSAAAGDSNQPQHF. The DNA of the CDR3 is TGCAGTGCGGCGGCTGGGGATAGCAATCAGCCCCAGCATTTT.

This clonotype occurred once. The rearrangement links TRBV20-1 to TRBJ1-2, with D maybe TRBD1 (6 bases). This CDR3 has 14 amino acids. Germline V gene sequence: CDR1 DFQATT, CDR2 SNEGSKA (reference sequence). Trimming stripped 5 bases from V and 3 bases from J, with 16 bases between. The CDR3, as DNA: TGCAGTGCTCCCCATGCGGGGGCGGACTATGGCTACACCTTC. As protein: CSAPHAGADYGYTF.

The V call is TRBV20-1, the J call TRBJ2-3; 9 bases are a match to TRBD2. Per germline, CDR1 DFQATT and CDR2 SNEGSKA (reference sequence). V shed 3 bases, J shed 3 bases, and the junction held 7 bases outside the gene matches. The CDR3 has 15 amino acids. CDR3 bases: TGCAGTGCTAGGCTGCGCGGGGGGGCGACAGATACGCAGTATTTT. Amino acid sequence: CSARLRGGATDTQYF.

This clonotype was seen more than once but under ten times. The chain is built from TRBV4-2 and TRBJ1-5; 9 positions match TRBD1. The length of the CDR3 is 15 residues. The junction had 4 bases not matched to a gene; V was cut back by 1 base and J by 6 bases. CDR1 is LGHNA, CDR2 YNFKEQ, per germline. CDR3 amino acids: CASSQAGQGGQPQHF. The CDR3 nucleotides are TGTGCCAGCAGCCAAGCGGGACAGGGAGGTCAGCCCCAGCATTTT.

Only a few counts were recorded for this clonotype. This sequence joins TRBV12-3 or TRBV12-4 and TRBJ2-3, with D perhaps being TRBD1 or TRBD2 (7 bases each). V lost 3 bases, J lost 3 bases, and 10 bases lay in between. The CDR3 is made up of 14 amino acids. CDR3 bases: TGTGCCAGCAGTTTTCAGGGGGGGACAGATACGCAGTATTTT. It yields the protein CASSFQGGTDTQYF.

This clonotype has only a few counts. The chain couples TRBV10-3 to TRBJ2-7; 7 bases align to TRBD2. Germline-derived CDR1 and CDR2 are ENHRY and SYGVKD. The CDR3 contains 14 residues. The J segment lost 0 bases and the V segment lost 10 bases, leaving 9 bases of the junction unmatched. The chain's CDR3 is CATGRQDSSYEQYF. The CDR3 region has the DNA TGTGCCACCGGGAGGCAGGATAGCTCCTACGAGCAGTACTTC.

V is TRBV6-2 or TRBV6-3 and J is TRBJ2-4, with TRBD2 as a possible D gene (6 bases). CDR3 length: 14 residues. Germline lookup yields CDR1 MNHEY and CDR2 SVGEGT. V lost 3 bases, J lost 2 bases, and 8 bases lay in between. This CDR3 reads CASSYGGTKNIQYF. CDR3 sequence (DNA): TGTGCCAGCAGTTATGGGGGGACCAAAAACATTCAGTACTTC.